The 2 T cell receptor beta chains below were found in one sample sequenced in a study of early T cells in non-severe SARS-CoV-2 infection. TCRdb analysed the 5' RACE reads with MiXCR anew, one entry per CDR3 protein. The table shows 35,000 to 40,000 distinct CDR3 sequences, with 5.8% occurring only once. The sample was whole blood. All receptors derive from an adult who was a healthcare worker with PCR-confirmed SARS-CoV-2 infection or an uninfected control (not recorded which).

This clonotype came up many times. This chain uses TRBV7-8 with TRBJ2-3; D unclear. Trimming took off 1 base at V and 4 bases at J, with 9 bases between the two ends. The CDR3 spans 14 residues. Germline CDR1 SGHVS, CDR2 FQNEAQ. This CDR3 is CASSLGTLADTQYF. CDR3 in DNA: TGTGCCAGCAGCTTAGGGACCCTTGCAGATACGCAGTATTTT. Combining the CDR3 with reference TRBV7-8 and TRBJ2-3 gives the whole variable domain GAGVSQSPRYKVAKRGQDVALRCDPISGHVSLFWYQQALGQGPEFLTYFQNEAQLDKSGLPSDRFFAERPEGSVSTLKIQRTQQEDSAVYLCASSLGTLADTQYFGPGTRLTVL.

The CDR3 is CASSYSRYTEAFF. CDR3 DNA sequence: TGTGCCAGCAGTTACTCGCGGTACACTGAAGCTTTCTTT. This sequence joins TRBV6-5 and TRBJ1-1; D is uncertain. V lost 0 bases and J lost 3, with 5 bases in between. Germline lookup yields CDR1 MNHEY and CDR2 SVGAGI. The CDR3 runs 13 residues.